The present TCR beta chain was sequenced within a study of T cell responses to AZD1222 COVID-19 vaccine. Only in-frame clones appear in the TCRdb table, and some are missing; sequencing was by immunoSEQ multiplex PCR. The sample consists of 85,000 to 130,000 clones, approximately 87% of them appearing once. This CDR3 is 14 amino acids long. Germline V gives CDR1 SGHTA, CDR2 FQGNSA. V gave up 5 bases and J gave up 2 bases, with 12 bases separating them. The source material was peripheral blood, sampled on day 0 of AZD1222 vaccination. This sequence originates from an adult in good health. The chain recombines TRBV7-2 with TRBJ1-2, with D possibly matching TRBD1 (6 bases). For the CDR3, the DNA is TGTGCCAGCAGCCCAAATCAGGGGAACTATGGCTACACCTTC. Protein product: CASSPNQGNYGYTF.